Shown below are 24 T cell receptor beta chains from a single sample sequenced in a study of CD8 T cells in Susac syndrome. Reverse transcription of roughly 0.5 to 1 ug RNA was carried out with random hexamers. In TCRdb, the immunoSEQ multiplex PCR reads were re-called with MiXCR into one record per CDR3 protein. The profile covers about 150,000 distinct CDR3 sequences, with approximately 93% appearing a single time and around 0.1% taken by the ten largest. The sample consisted of CD4+ T cells from PBMCs. Receptor source: a human donor with multiple sclerosis.

The chain has TRBV4-3 and TRBJ1-2; D might be TRBD1 (5 bases). CDR3 length: 16 amino acids. Germline CDR1 reads LGHNA; CDR2 reads YSLEER. V was clipped by 0 bases and J by 4 bases, with 15 bases between them. The CDR3 sequence: CASSQEFGAGSYGYTF. The CDR3 coding sequence is TGCGCCAGCAGCCAAGAATTTGGGGCGGGGAGCTATGGCTACACCTTC.

The J gene is TRBJ2-1, the V gene TRBV7-2, with D perhaps assigned TRBD1 or TRBD2 (5 bases each). V gave up 9 bases and J gave up 5 bases, with 11 bases separating them. CDR1 is SGHTA and CDR2 is FQGNSA in the germline V gene. The CDR3 sequence is 12 residues long. CDR3 protein: CARPGRHNEQFF. CDR3 bases: TGTGCCAGGCCGGGACGCCACAATGAGCAGTTCTTC.

The rearrangement uses TRBV29-1 and TRBJ2-5; 7 nucleotides match TRBD1. Germline V gene sequence: CDR1 SQVTM, CDR2 ANQGSEA. The length of the CDR3 is 12 residues. The V segment lost 8 bases and the J segment 1 base; nucleotides outside the gene matches: 4. The CDR3 DNA reads as TGCAGCCCCAGGGACAGCCAAGAGACCCAGTACTTC. The encoded protein is CSPRDSQETQYF.

The gene calls are TRBV2 and TRBJ2-2, with 8 bases fitting TRBD1. J was trimmed by 1 base and V by 7 bases; bases with no gene match: 5. Germline V gives CDR1 SNHLY, CDR2 FYNNEI. The CDR3 consists of 15 residues. CDR3 in DNA: TGTGCCAGCAATTACAGGGGGATGAACACCGGGGAGCTGTTTTTT. This encodes CASNYRGMNTGELFF.

The chain is built from TRBV28 and TRBJ2-5, with D possibly matching TRBD1 (5 bases). V dropped 7 bases and J dropped 7 bases, with 22 bases sitting between them. This CDR3 has 15 residues. Germline values: CDR1 MDHEN, CDR2 SYDVKM. The CDR3 DNA reads as TGTGCCAGCACGGACACCCTTTTCGGATGGGGGACCCAGTACTTC. Translation gives CASTDTLFGWGTQYF.

V and J are TRBV7-9 and TRBJ1-1, with TRBD1 as a possible D gene (5 bases). CDR3 length: 14 residues. Germline-derived CDR1 and CDR2 are SEHNR and FQNEAQ (reference sequence). Between the trimmed V and J ends, which lost 5 bases and 5 bases, there was a span of 15 bases. CDR3 nucleotides: TGTGCCAGCAGCGAGGGACGGGGGAATACTGAAGCTTTCTTT. This encodes CASSEGRGNTEAFF. The variable domain in full, with the rest retrieved from reference TRBV7-9 and TRBJ1-1, is DTGVSQNPRHKITKRGQNVTFRCDPISEHNRLYWYRQTLGQGPEFLTYFQNEAQLEKSRLLSDRFSAERPKGSFSTLEIQRTEQGDSAMYLCASSEGRGNTEAFFGQGTRLTVV.

The chain joins TRBV12-3 or TRBV12-4 to TRBJ2-7, with D possibly matching TRBD1 (5 bases). Trimming left V 5 bases short and J 2 bases short, with 10 bases between. The CDR3 sequence is 13 residues long. The CDR3 region has the DNA TGTGCCAGCAGTCATCAGGGTACCTACGAGCAGTACTTC. It yields the protein CASSHQGTYEQYF.

The V gene is TRBV7-2, the J gene TRBJ2-5; tentatively, D is TRBD1 (6 bases). CDR3 length equals 12 residues. Germline CDR1 and CDR2: SGHTA and FQGNSA. The V and J ends lost 3 bases and 7 bases respectively, with 9 bases between them. CDR3 coding DNA: TGTGCCAGCAGCTTTGAAGGGGGGACCCAGTACTTC. Translation gives CASSFEGGTQYF.

This sequence joins TRBV3-1 and TRBJ2-1; D is possibly TRBD2 (5 bases). Germline V gives CDR1 LGHDT, CDR2 YNNKEL (reference sequence). This CDR3 has 15 amino acids. V was clipped by 3 bases and J by 4 bases, with 13 bases between them. CDR3 loop: CASSHPTSSYNEQFF. The CDR3 DNA is TGTGCCAGCAGCCATCCAACTAGTAGTTACAATGAGCAGTTCTTC.

The chain employs TRBV27 and TRBJ2-6; D is perhaps TRBD1 or TRBD2 (5 bases each). The ends were cut back, 3 bases at V and 5 bases at J, with 11 bases in the middle. The CDR3 runs 15 residues. Germline loops: CDR1 MNHEY, CDR2 SMNVEV (reference sequence). CDR3 in DNA: TGTGCCAGCAGTTTCGGGGCGGTGAGGGCCAACGTCCTGACTTTC. This translates into CASSFGAVRANVLTF.

The V gene is TRBV10-3, the J gene TRBJ1-5; D gene unclear. V gave up 6 bases and J gave up 1 base, with 13 bases separating them. Germline V lookup: CDR1 ENHRY, CDR2 SYGVKD. CDR3 length: 15 amino acids. Written as DNA, the CDR3 is TGTGCCATCAGCCCCGGTGCGGGGAGCAATCAGCCCCAGCATTTT. This gives the protein CAISPGAGSNQPQHF.

J is TRBJ2-7 and V is TRBV12-3 or TRBV12-4; 13 bases agree with TRBD2. The CDR3 sequence is 17 residues long. V lost 6 bases, J lost 0 bases, and 8 bases stayed unmatched. The chain's CDR3 is CASSPGLAGNNSYEQYF. Written as DNA, the CDR3 is TGTGCCAGCAGCCCGGGACTAGCGGGAAACAACTCCTACGAGCAGTACTTC.

The V and J genes are TRBV5-1 and TRBJ2-1, with 15 positions matching TRBD2. The V gene's germline CDR1 is SGHRS and CDR2 YFSETQ. The CDR3 length is 16 residues. V lost 4 bases, J lost 9 bases, and 8 bases stayed unmatched. The CDR3 DNA follows: TGCGCCAGCAGCGGCGGACTAGCGGGAGGGCCCGGTGAGCAGTTCTTC. Translation gives CASSGGLAGGPGEQFF.

J is TRBJ2-2 and V is TRBV5-1, with no clear D. Trimming stripped 5 bases from V and 1 base from J, with 12 bases between. The CDR3 is 15 amino acids. Per the germline V gene, CDR1 is SGHRS and CDR2 is YFSETQ. The CDR3 protein is CASRLAGENTGELFF. The CDR3 nucleotides read TGCGCCAGCAGGCTGGCAGGCGAGAACACCGGGGAGCTGTTTTTT.

V gene TRBV6-2 or TRBV6-3 combines with J gene TRBJ2-7, with 10 bases fitting TRBD2. The CDR3 extends over 14 amino acids. Germline V gives CDR1 MNHEY, CDR2 SVGEGT. J lost 3 bases, V lost 5 bases, and 4 bases had no gene match. The CDR3 nucleotides are TGTGCCAGCAGTACCTCTAGCGGGAGCTACGAGCAGTACTTC. It is translated as CASSTSSGSYEQYF.

The chain employs TRBV30 and TRBJ1-2, with D perhaps matching TRBD1 (6 bases). With 2 bases removed from V and 4 bases from J, the gap between germline ends came to 23 bases. The CDR3 is 17 residues long. Per the germline V gene, CDR1 is GTSNPN and CDR2 is SVGIG (reference sequence). The CDR3 is CAWSRGPSGDQFYGYTF. The CDR3, as DNA: TGTGCCTGGAGTAGGGGACCCTCAGGGGACCAATTCTATGGCTACACCTTC.

This sequence joins TRBV3-1 and TRBJ2-1, with D perhaps assigned TRBD1 or TRBD2 (5 bases each). This CDR3 is 17 amino acids long. Germline-derived CDR1 and CDR2 are LGHDT and YNNKEL (reference sequence). Trimming stripped 0 bases from V and 7 bases from J, with 19 bases between. The CDR3 DNA follows: TGTGCCAGCAGCCAAGATCCGGGGCACCACGGCGGGAATGAGCAGTTCTTC. It translates to CASSQDPGHHGGNEQFF.

The chain links TRBV19 to TRBJ2-1; no clear D. The V end lost 10 bases, the J end lost 3 bases, and 16 bases lay between the germline ends. CDR1 is LNHDA, CDR2 SQIVND, per germline (reference sequence). The CDR3 length is 14 residues. CDR3 loop: CATELGDGYNEQFF. For the CDR3, the DNA is TGTGCCACCGAACTCGGTGACGGCTACAATGAGCAGTTCTTC.

This chain joins TRBV10-3 and TRBJ1-3; D ambiguous. The germline V gene has CDR1 ENHRY and CDR2 SYGVKD. The CDR3 totals 13 residues. Trimming pared 6 bases from V and 0 bases from J, leaving 6 bases between. CDR3 sequence: CAIREASGNTIYF. The CDR3 nucleotides are TGTGCCATCAGAGAGGCCTCTGGAAACACCATATATTTT.

V and J are TRBV9 and TRBJ2-4, with TRBD1 identical over 7 bases. Germline lookup yields CDR1 SGDLS and CDR2 YYNGEE. After removal of 3 bases from V and 8 bases from J, the junction contained 5 bases not matched to a gene. This CDR3 is built from 13 residues. DNA for the CDR3: TGTGCCAGCAGCGCCCTAGGGGGCGACATTCAGTACTTC. Amino acid sequence: CASSALGGDIQYF.

The chain joins TRBV11-1 to TRBJ2-5; 9 bases line up with TRBD2. J lost 2 bases, V lost 5 bases, and 3 bases had no gene match. Germline V gives CDR1 SGHAT, CDR2 FQDESV (reference sequence). This CDR3 is 14 amino acids long. The CDR3 here is CASSGLAGQETQYF. DNA of the CDR3: TGTGCCAGCAGCGGCCTAGCGGGGCAAGAGACCCAGTACTTC.

The chain links TRBV18 to TRBJ1-1, with 7 bases identical to TRBD1. The germline V gene encodes CDR1 KGHSH and CDR2 LQKENI. This CDR3 spans 15 amino acids. Trimming cost V 3 bases and J 5 bases; bases outside gene matches: 9. Here the CDR3 reads CASSPYEGAGTEAFF. CDR3 nucleotides: TGTGCCAGCTCACCGTACGAGGGGGCGGGTACTGAAGCTTTCTTT.

J is TRBJ2-1 and V is TRBV7-9, with D possibly being TRBD2 (6 bases). Trimming took off 5 bases at V and 5 bases at J, with 19 bases between the two ends. CDR3 length equals 16 residues. Germline V gene data show CDR1 as SEHNR and CDR2 as FQNEAQ (reference sequence). CDR3 residues: CASSHPRDLGDNEQFF. The CDR3 coding sequence is TGTGCCAGCAGCCATCCCCGGGACTTGGGGGACAATGAGCAGTTCTTC.

This sequence joins TRBV12-3 or TRBV12-4 and TRBJ2-1; no reliable D call. The V and J ends lost 1 base and 6 bases respectively, with 7 bases between them. This CDR3 has 13 amino acids. Here the CDR3 DNA reads TGTGCCAGCAGTTTAGGGTCCATCAATGAGCAGTTCTTC. Its protein product is CASSLGSINEQFF.